This T cell receptor (beta chain) comes out of a study of cytomegalovirus exposure and HLA in healthy donors. A multiplex PCR was run with 60 Vbeta primers and 13 Jbeta primers. Original data processing: There were some 87 million unique TCR beta chains by a later count, and about 12 million of them were shared. Here immunoSEQ multiplex PCR was the method, and the copy in TCRdb shows in-frame clones only, minus some. V and J calls and clone size follow that table, whereas D and trimming were derived from the DNA. The repertoire holds about 160,000 clones, with 75% to 90% as singletons. Trimming cost V 0 bases and J 12 bases, with 12 bases left between them. The germline gives CDR1 MNHNS, CDR2 SASEGT. The CDR3 is 12 amino acids. Study outcomes and limitations: Despite most TCR sequences being rare, some public TCRs occurred in many donors. Among TCR beta chains, those listed as cytomegalovirus-associated numbered 164. In vitro assays verified that a few CMV-associated chains recognized CMV antigens specifically.

To note about this clone: What it recognizes is unknown.

The sample consisted of PBMCs. This clonotype was obtained from a woman under 30 in good health and CMV-seronegative. The chain couples TRBV6-1 to TRBJ2-7; D not resolved. CDR3 sequence: CASSEAFEFRYF. In nucleotides, the CDR3 is TGTGCCAGCAGTGAAGCATTCGAGTTCCGGTACTTC.